Below are 5 T cell receptor beta chains sequenced from a single sample in a study of cytomegalovirus exposure and HLA in healthy donors. Use of 60 Vbeta and 13 Jbeta primers characterized the PCR. Only in-frame clones appear in the TCRdb table, and some are missing; sequencing was by immunoSEQ multiplex PCR. Of about 130,000 clones in the sample, about 73% were seen once. The sequencing sample was made of PBMCs. The receptors here all came from a human donor in good health.

The V gene is TRBV28, the J gene TRBJ1-4; unclear D gene. CDR3 size: 12 residues. V was pared by 2 bases and J by 9 bases, with 7 bases between. Germline V gene lookup returns CDR1 MDHEN and CDR2 SYDVKM. The CDR3 bases are TGTGCCAGCAGTTTACCACAGCAAAAACTGTTTTTT. Its translation is CASSLPQQKLFF.

This chain links TRBV5-1 with TRBJ1-4, with D maybe TRBD1 (5 bases). Germline values: CDR1 SGHRS, CDR2 YFSETQ. The CDR3 has 15 amino acids. V dropped 5 bases and J dropped 3 bases, with 14 bases sitting between them. This CDR3 reads CASRRGPGANEKLFF. The CDR3 DNA reads TGCGCCAGCAGACGTGGGCCGGGGGCTAATGAAAAACTGTTTTTT. Combining the CDR3 with reference TRBV5-1 and TRBJ1-4 gives the whole variable domain KAGVTQTPRYLIKTRGQQVTLSCSPISGHRSVSWYQQTPGQGLQFLFEYFSETQRNKGNFPGRFSGRQFSNSRSEMNVSTLELGDSALYLCASRRGPGANEKLFFGSGTQLSVL.

The chain joins TRBV9 to TRBJ1-4; D is perhaps TRBD1 (6 bases). This CDR3 region has 17 residues. The V gene's germline CDR1 is SGDLS and CDR2 YYNGEE. V was trimmed by 0 bases and J by 6 bases, leaving 18 bases between them. CDR3 sequence (DNA): TGTGCCAGCAGCGTAGAGGCCTCGGGGGGCGCTTATGAAAAACTGTTTTTT. Protein product: CASSVEASGGAYEKLFF.

This chain links TRBV4-1 with TRBJ2-7, with TRBD2 matching 7 bases. Germline V CDR1 and CDR2: MGHRA, YSYEKL. CDR3 length: 14 residues. After removal of 4 bases from V and 0 bases from J, the junction contained 3 bases not matched to a gene. CDR3 amino acids: CASSPGGSSYEQYF. As DNA, the CDR3 is TGCGCCAGCAGCCCCGGCGGGAGCTCCTACGAGCAGTACTTC.

J is TRBJ2-2 and V is TRBV4-2; tentatively, D is TRBD1 (6 bases). The germline gives CDR1 LGHNA, CDR2 YNFKEQ. The CDR3 sequence is 17 residues long. V gave up 0 bases and J gave up 4 bases, with 15 bases separating them. CDR3 residues: CASSQEFGQGLTGELFF. CDR3 bases: TGTGCCAGCAGCCAAGAGTTCGGCCAGGGGCTCACCGGGGAGCTGTTTTTT.